The 27 T cell receptor beta chains reported below all come from one sample, sequenced in a study of Graves' ophthalmopathy and Graves' hyperthyroidism. Amplification of TCR beta CDR3 regions used RNA transcripts. The library came from an HTBI-primed first-round RT-PCR and a second-round multiplex PCR. TCRdb re-derived calls from the multiplex PCR reads in MiXCR, one entry per CDR3 protein. The sample records 340,000 or so distinct CDR3 sequences, 15% to 20% being singletons. The sequenced material came from peripheral blood. Every receptor here comes from an adult man with Graves' ophthalmopathy.

The chain uses TRBV6-1 and TRBJ2-7, with 10 bases fitting TRBD2. The germline V gene has CDR1 MNHNS and CDR2 SASEGT. J gave up 2 bases and V 4 bases, and 8 bases lay outside the gene matches. The CDR3 length is 16 residues. The CDR3 coding sequence is TGTGCCAGCAGTGCGATGGAAGCGGGAGGGCCCTACGAGCAGTACTTC. Translation gives CASSAMEAGGPYEQYF.

In this sample, this clonotype turned up many times. The chain is built from TRBV6-1 and TRBJ1-5, with 8 bases lining up with TRBD1. This CDR3 has 15 residues. CDR1 and CDR2 (germline): MNHNS, SASEGT. The V gene end was trimmed by 7 bases and the J gene end by 5 bases; junction bases not matched to a gene: 10. The CDR3 spells CASKTLGTGDQPQHF. The CDR3 DNA follows: TGTGCCAGCAAAACCCTGGGGACAGGTGATCAGCCCCAGCATTTT.

The chain is built from TRBV6-1 and TRBJ1-5; weak D call: TRBD1 (6 bases). The CDR3 loop spans 15 amino acids. V was cut by 6 bases and J by 2 bases, with 14 bases left in between. Germline CDR1 is MNHNS and CDR2 is SASEGT. The CDR3 sequence is CASREGGPGNQPQHF. CDR3 nucleotides: TGTGCCAGCAGAGAGGGGGGACCGGGCAATCAGCCCCAGCATTTT.

This clonotype was recorded many times. The gene calls are TRBV7-8 and TRBJ2-4, with 7 bases fitting TRBD2. V trimming: 4 bases; J trimming: 7 bases; junction bases outside the gene matches: 7. Germline CDR1 and CDR2: SGHVS and FQNEAQ. The CDR3 runs 14 residues. The CDR3 nucleotides read TGTGCCAGCAGCTCCATGGGGGGGGTGAACATTCAGTACTTC. It yields the protein CASSSMGGVNIQYF.

At least ten counts were recorded for this clonotype. DNA of the CDR3: TGTGCCACCAGCAGGAACAGGGGCACCGGGGAGCTGTTTTTT. It codes for CATSRNRGTGELFF. This chain joins TRBV15 and TRBJ2-2, with 7 bases identical to TRBD1. Per germline, CDR1 LNHNV and CDR2 YYDKDF (reference sequence). J was trimmed by 4 bases and V by 3 bases; bases with no gene match: 2. CDR3 length: 14 amino acids.

In its sample, this clonotype was seen many times. This chain uses TRBV30 with TRBJ2-7, with 7 bases that match TRBD1. The junction had 5 bases not matched to a gene; V was cut back by 2 bases and J by 1 base. This CDR3 has 14 amino acids. In germline, CDR1 is GTSNPN, CDR2 SVGIG (reference sequence). The CDR3: CAWSRQGASYEQYF. CDR3 in DNA: TGTGCCTGGAGTAGACAGGGCGCGTCCTACGAGCAGTACTTC. The complete variable domain, with remaining parts taken from reference TRBV30 and TRBJ2-7, reads SQTIHQWPATLVQPVGSPLSLECTVEGTSNPNLYWYRQAAGRGLQLLFYSVGIGQISSEVPQNLSASRPQDRQFILSSKKLLLSDSGFYLCAWSRQGASYEQYFGPGTRLTVT.

This clonotype was found many times. The V gene is TRBV19, the J gene TRBJ1-5; D gene uncertain. V lost 6 bases to trimming and J lost 4 bases, with 13 bases between them. The CDR3 contains 14 residues. Germline V gene data show CDR1 as LNHDA and CDR2 as SQIVND (reference sequence). The CDR3 here is CASSPRAVNQPQHF. The CDR3 DNA sequence: TGTGCCAGTAGCCCGAGGGCGGTGAATCAGCCCCAGCATTTT.

The chain has TRBV27 and TRBJ1-2, with D tentatively TRBD1 (5 bases). With 0 bases removed from V and 5 bases from J, the gap between germline ends came to 13 bases. Germline CDR1 MNHEY, CDR2 SMNVEV (reference sequence). The CDR3 runs to 15 residues. CDR3 bases: TGTGCCAGCAGTTTATCAGGGACCTCCCCTTATGGCTACACCTTC. Translating gives CASSLSGTSPYGYTF.

This clonotype appeared a few times. The CDR3 sequence is CASSYLVLGSPLHF. The CDR3 coding sequence is TGTGCCAGCAGTTACTTGGTCTTGGGGTCACCCCTCCACTTT. This chain links TRBV6-2 or TRBV6-3 with TRBJ1-6, with no clear D. The germline V gene has CDR1 MNHEY and CDR2 SVGEGT. V lost 1 base to trimming and J lost 10 bases, with 11 bases between them. This CDR3 contains 14 residues.

This clonotype was observed at least ten times. This chain links TRBV5-1 with TRBJ2-2, with a tentative D call TRBD1 (5 bases). CDR3 length: 15 amino acids. With 4 bases removed from V and 7 bases from J, the gap between germline ends came to 17 bases. Germline CDR1 is SGHRS and CDR2 is YFSETQ. CDR3 region: CASSTSTAFGGELFF. The CDR3, as DNA: TGCGCCAGCAGCACATCGACAGCCTTTGGCGGGGAGCTGTTTTTT.

This clonotype was seen at least ten times. The CDR3 bases are TGTGCCAGCAGTGAACGGGGACTGGGTGGCTACACCTTC. The encoded protein is CASSERGLGGYTF. The genes are TRBV6-1 and TRBJ1-2, with D tentatively TRBD1 (5 bases). The V gene's germline CDR1 is MNHNS and CDR2 SASEGT. This CDR3 has 13 residues. The V end lost 2 bases, the J end lost 7 bases, and 11 bases lay between the germline ends.

This clonotype appeared many times. The rearrangement joins TRBV4-3 to TRBJ2-7; 8 positions match TRBD1. Trimming removed 4 bases from V and 2 bases from J; junction bases left unmatched: 7. Germline-derived CDR1 and CDR2 are LGHNA and YSLEER. The CDR3 has 15 amino acids. The CDR3 coding sequence is TGCGCCAGCAGCCCCGATCGGACAGGGCCCTACGAGCAGTACTTC. Amino acid sequence: CASSPDRTGPYEQYF.

This clonotype has at least ten counts. The chain has TRBV11-2 and TRBJ1-1; D remains unclear. From germline, CDR1 is SGHAT and CDR2 FQNNGV. The CDR3 extends over 14 amino acids. The V end lost 2 bases, the J end lost 1 base, and 8 bases lay between the germline ends. CDR3 DNA sequence: TGTGCCAGCAGCTTACTCCGAAAGAACACTGAAGCTTTCTTT. Translated: CASSLLRKNTEAFF. The variable domain in full, with the rest retrieved from reference TRBV11-2 and TRBJ1-1, is EAGVAQSPRYKIIEKRQSVAFWCNPISGHATLYWYQQILGQGPKLLIQFQNNGVVDDSQLPKDRFSAERLKGVDSTLKIQPAKLEDSAVYLCASSLLRKNTEAFFGQGTRLTVV.

This clonotype was recorded a few times. The chain couples TRBV28 to TRBJ2-5; D is uncertain. The CDR3 spans 14 residues. From germline, CDR1 is MDHEN and CDR2 SYDVKM. Trimming stripped 2 bases from V and 0 bases from J, with 7 bases between. The CDR3 reads CASSLLANQETQYF. In nucleotides, the CDR3 is TGTGCCAGCAGTTTACTGGCCAACCAAGAGACCCAGTACTTC.

V and J are TRBV15 and TRBJ1-5; D gene ambiguous. Germline V lookup: CDR1 LNHNV, CDR2 YYDKDF (reference sequence). V was pared by 1 base and J by 7 bases, with 14 bases between. The CDR3 has 15 amino acids. The CDR3 sequence: CATSRGGRDIQPQHF. CDR3 sequence (DNA): TGTGCCACCAGCAGAGGAGGACGGGATATCCAGCCCCAGCATTTT.

The table lists this clonotype with many counts. This rearrangement joins TRBV20-1 to TRBJ1-1; 7 bases line up with TRBD1. Looked up from germline, CDR1 is DFQATT and CDR2 is SNEGSKA (reference sequence). The length of the CDR3 is 14 residues. Trimming at V came to 5 bases and at J to 0 bases, leaving 6 bases not matched to a gene. This CDR3 reads CSAEGGGLNTEAFF. For the CDR3, the DNA is TGCAGTGCTGAAGGAGGGGGCTTGAACACTGAAGCTTTCTTT.

This clonotype was recorded at least ten times. This chain connects TRBV10-3 to TRBJ1-2; tentatively, D is TRBD1 (6 bases). With 3 bases removed from V and 12 bases from J, the gap between germline ends came to 14 bases. CDR3 size: 12 residues. The germline CDR1 and CDR2 sequences are ENHRY and SYGVKD. The CDR3 protein is CAISEGDRRDTF. As DNA, the CDR3 is TGTGCCATCAGTGAAGGAGACAGGAGGGACACCTTC.

There are many counts of this clonotype. This sequence joins TRBV9 and TRBJ2-7; 9 bases align to TRBD2. Germline V gene data show CDR1 as SGDLS and CDR2 as YYNGEE. CDR3 length: 15 residues. The V and J ends lost 4 bases and 2 bases, in that order; junction bases with no gene match: 7. This CDR3 is CASSPQAGGAYEQYF. In DNA, the CDR3 is TGTGCCAGCAGCCCCCAAGCGGGGGGTGCCTACGAGCAGTACTTC.

This clonotype was seen repeatedly, ten times or more. The rearrangement joins TRBV4-1 to TRBJ2-7; 13 bases map to TRBD2. J lost 3 bases, V lost 0 bases, and 11 bases had no gene match. CDR3 length: 19 amino acids. The V gene's germline CDR1 is MGHRA and CDR2 YSYEKL. CDR3: CASSQDWTSGSINRYEQYF. For the CDR3, the DNA is TGCGCCAGCAGCCAAGATTGGACTAGCGGGAGTATCAATCGCTACGAGCAGTACTTC.

This clonotype was seen repeatedly, ten times or more. The chain links TRBV7-3 to TRBJ2-2; D is possibly TRBD1 (7 bases). In germline, CDR1 is SGHTA, CDR2 FQGTGA. The germline V and J ends were trimmed by 5 bases and 2 bases, with 15 bases remaining between them. This CDR3 is 16 amino acids long. CDR3 in amino acids: CASSPPGGLNTGELFF. CDR3 DNA sequence: TGTGCCAGCAGCCCACCAGGGGGGCTAAACACCGGGGAGCTGTTTTTT.

The sample holds many counts of this clonotype. CDR3 bases: TGTGCCAGCAGCCCCCCGCCGTGGGGTATGTCCCAGTACTTC. Translated: CASSPPPWGMSQYF. This sequence joins TRBV7-2 and TRBJ2-5; D unresolved. The CDR3 contains 14 residues. The germline V and J ends were trimmed by 5 bases and 9 bases, with 19 bases remaining between them. Looked up from germline, CDR1 is SGHTA and CDR2 is FQGNSA.

This clonotype was seen repeatedly, ten times or more. The chain carries TRBV5-1 and TRBJ1-1; 7 nucleotides line up with TRBD1. Germline V gives CDR1 SGHRS, CDR2 YFSETQ. V lost 0 bases to trimming and J lost 7 bases; unmatched junction nucleotides: 6. The CDR3 loop spans 14 amino acids. Here the CDR3 reads CASSLGDGQVEAFF. The DNA for the CDR3 is TGCGCCAGCAGCTTGGGAGACGGACAGGTTGAAGCTTTCTTT.

This clonotype was recorded many times. The chain carries TRBV15 and TRBJ2-7; D may be TRBD2 (5 bases). The V gene's germline CDR1 is LNHNV and CDR2 YYDKDF (reference sequence). The V end lost 9 bases, the J end lost 3 bases, and 21 bases lay between the germline ends. CDR3 length: 15 amino acids. CDR3 residues: CATRRTSGRIYEQYF. DNA of the CDR3: TGTGCCACGAGAAGGACCAGCGGCCGCATCTACGAGCAGTACTTC.

This clonotype was detected many times. The V call is TRBV20-1, the J call TRBJ1-2, with D hard to call. Germline V gene lookup returns CDR1 DFQATT and CDR2 SNEGSKA (reference sequence). The CDR3 length is 13 residues. Deletions cut 2 bases from V and 0 bases from J, with 7 bases between. Written as DNA, the CDR3 is TGCAGTGCTAGAAAAGCCACTAACTATGGCTACACCTTC. Translated: CSARKATNYGYTF.

This clonotype was observed a single time. V and J are TRBV6-1 and TRBJ1-1; possibly TRBD1 for D (5 bases). V lost 4 bases, J lost 0 bases, and 12 bases lay in between. The CDR3 contains 15 residues. Germline V gene sequence: CDR1 MNHNS, CDR2 SASEGT. CDR3 in amino acids: CASSVGQGLNTEAFF. Written as DNA, the CDR3 is TGTGCCAGCAGTGTAGGGCAGGGACTGAACACTGAAGCTTTCTTT.

At least ten counts were recorded for this clonotype. The chain joins TRBV2 to TRBJ2-5, with a possible D match to TRBD1 (6 bases). From germline, CDR1 is SNHLY and CDR2 FYNNEI. Trimming shortened V by 3 bases and J by 5 bases, and 10 bases separated the two germline ends. The CDR3 length is 13 residues. The CDR3 DNA sequence: TGTGCCAGCAGTGACAGGGGTGGCGAGACCCAGTACTTC. Translated: CASSDRGGETQYF.

Many counts were recorded for this clonotype. This chain uses TRBV5-1 with TRBJ1-1, with unresolved D. The CDR3 loop spans 14 amino acids. Trimming removed 9 bases at V and 1 base at J, with 16 bases between. The germline gives CDR1 SGHRS, CDR2 YFSETQ. The CDR3 DNA reads TGCGCCACTCGCAACGCCCCGCGGAACACTGAAGCTTTCTTT. Protein product: CATRNAPRNTEAFF.